Shown below are 24 T cell receptor beta chains from a single sample sequenced in a study of CD8+ T cells in alopecia areata. After isolation, RNA underwent reverse transcription to generate cDNA as the sequencing template. Profiling relied on immunoSEQ multiplex PCR, and the TCRdb table lists in-frame clones only, not all of them. The data contain over 200,000 clones, 57% of them singletons. This specimen was CD4+ T cells sorted from blood, taken at week 0. The source of these receptors is a human donor with alopecia areata.

V usage is TRBV18 and J usage is TRBJ1-5; 7 bases align to TRBD1. Germline lookup yields CDR1 KGHSH and CDR2 LQKENI. This CDR3 contains 16 residues. V shed 3 bases and J 4 bases; nucleotides not matched to a gene: 9. For the CDR3, the DNA is TGTGCCAGCTCACCCGGAGACAGGGTGAGGAATCAGCCCCAGCATTTT. It translates to CASSPGDRVRNQPQHF.

The chain has TRBV29-1 and TRBJ2-7; D perhaps matches TRBD2 (6 bases). The ends were cut back, 2 bases at V and 1 base at J, with 15 bases in the middle. The CDR3 contains 15 residues. Germline lookup yields CDR1 SQVTM and CDR2 ANQGSEA. CDR3 sequence reads: CSVERRQGGSYEQYF. The CDR3 DNA reads as TGCAGCGTTGAAAGGAGGCAGGGAGGATCCTACGAGCAGTACTTC.

Only a few counts were recorded for this clone. V gene TRBV11-2 combines with J gene TRBJ2-1; 8 bases are a match to TRBD2. CDR3 size: 14 residues. CDR1 is SGHAT and CDR2 is FQNNGV in the germline V gene. V lost 3 bases and J lost 5; bases outside the gene matches: 3. The CDR3 DNA sequence: TGTGCCAGCAGCTTCCCCGGGAGGGACAATGAGCAGTTCTTC. This translates into CASSFPGRDNEQFF.

V gene TRBV2 combines with J gene TRBJ2-7; 7 positions match TRBD1. With V trimmed by 6 bases and J by 3 bases, 8 bases remained unmatched. The CDR3 length is 14 residues. Germline CDR1 SNHLY, CDR2 FYNNEI. CDR3 loop: CASRSFGDSYEQYF. DNA for the CDR3: TGTGCCAGCAGGTCTTTTGGGGACAGCTACGAGCAGTACTTC.

This sequence joins TRBV29-1 and TRBJ1-5, with 7 bases lining up with TRBD1. After removal of 5 bases from V and 1 base from J, the junction contained 2 bases not matched to a gene. The CDR3 runs to 13 residues. Germline V lookup: CDR1 SQVTM, CDR2 ANQGSEA. CDR3 coding DNA: TGCAGCGTTCCAGGGGGGAGCAATCAGCCCCAGCATTTT. Encoded protein: CSVPGGSNQPQHF.

This clone was recorded once. The chain links TRBV4-2 to TRBJ2-5; 12 positions match TRBD2. This CDR3 comprises 17 residues. V lost 0 bases to trimming and J lost 1 base; unmatched junction nucleotides: 3. Per germline, CDR1 LGHNA and CDR2 YNFKEQ. CDR3 in DNA: TGTGCCAGCAGCCAAGACCTAGCGGGAGGGCTCCAAGAGACCCAGTACTTC. It yields the protein CASSQDLAGGLQETQYF.

A note on this clone: One end of the junction varies from germline; a read error may be responsible. The chain carries TRBV5-4 and TRBJ1-1; D is perhaps TRBD1 (6 bases). Germline CDR1 and CDR2: SGHNT and YYREEE (reference sequence). CDR3 length: 14 residues. The CDR3 loop reads CASSLGGFRTEAFF. The CDR3 DNA is TGTGCCAGCAGCTTAGGGGGATTTAGGACTGAGGCTTTCTTT.

This clone was detected only a few times. The chain uses TRBV2 and TRBJ2-5; D is perhaps TRBD1 (5 bases). Trimming stripped 6 bases from V and 1 base from J, with 9 bases between. Per the germline V gene, CDR1 is SNHLY and CDR2 is FYNNEI. The CDR3 totals 13 residues. CDR3 in DNA: TGTGCCAGCAGCCAGGGTTCCCAAGAGACCCAGTACTTC. Translating it yields CASSQGSQETQYF. The full variable domain, with the rest looked up from reference TRBV2 and TRBJ2-5, is EPEVTQTPSHQVTQMGQEVILRCVPISNHLYFYWYRQILGQKVEFLVSFYNNEISEKSEIFDDQFSVERPDGSNFTLKIRSTKLEDSAMYFCASSQGSQETQYFGPGTRLLVL.

The rearrangement links TRBV9 to TRBJ2-3; possibly TRBD1 or TRBD2 for D (5 bases each). Germline CDR1 SGDLS, CDR2 YYNGEE. The CDR3 extends over 16 amino acids. V was shortened by 3 bases and J by 4 bases, with 18 bases between the two germline ends. The CDR3 here is CASSAVGVGTPDTQYF. In DNA form, the CDR3 reads TGTGCCAGCAGCGCCGTCGGGGTTGGGACGCCAGATACGCAGTATTTT.

J is TRBJ2-7 and V is TRBV30; D possibly corresponds to TRBD2 (6 bases). Trimming removed 0 bases from V and 6 bases from J, with 18 bases in between. The V gene's germline CDR1 is GTSNPN and CDR2 SVGIG (reference sequence). The CDR3 spans 15 residues. The CDR3 sequence is CAWSVGLQGGGEQYF. The CDR3 DNA is TGTGCCTGGAGTGTAGGTCTTCAGGGAGGTGGCGAGCAGTACTTC. Variable domain in full (rest from reference TRBV30 and TRBJ2-7): SQTIHQWPATLVQPVGSPLSLECTVEGTSNPNLYWYRQAAGRGLQLLFYSVGIGQISSEVPQNLSASRPQDRQFILSSKKLLLSDSGFYLCAWSVGLQGGGEQYFGPGTRLTVT.

The rearrangement uses TRBV6-5 and TRBJ2-5; tentatively, D is TRBD1 or TRBD2 (5 bases each). In germline, CDR1 is MNHEY, CDR2 SVGAGI. The V end was cut by 5 bases, the J end by 5 bases, with 12 bases between. The CDR3 totals 13 residues. CDR3 protein: CASSRDRWETQYF. The CDR3 nucleotides read TGTGCCAGCAGTCGGGACCGTTGGGAGACCCAGTACTTC.

This clone was seen a handful of times. J is TRBJ1-1 and V is TRBV2, with 7 positions matching TRBD1. CDR1 is SNHLY, CDR2 FYNNEI, per germline. This CDR3 contains 12 residues. The V segment lost 4 bases and the J segment 8 bases; nucleotides outside the gene matches: 4. The CDR3 is CASSGTGYEAFF. The CDR3 coding sequence is TGTGCCAGCAGTGGGACAGGATACGAAGCTTTCTTT.

The table lists this clone with a few counts. Different DNA sequences within this sample yield the same CDR3. This chain links TRBV5-1 with TRBJ1-2; D ambiguous. Germline V gene sequence: CDR1 SGHRS, CDR2 YFSETQ. CDR3 length equals 13 residues. V gave up 1 base and J gave up 0 bases, with 4 bases separating them. As DNA, the CDR3 is TGCGCCAGCAGCTTGAGGTCTAACTATGGCTACACCTTC. This gives the protein CASSLRSNYGYTF.

The chain carries TRBV7-2 and TRBJ2-5; D remains ambiguous. Germline V lookup: CDR1 SGHTA, CDR2 FQGNSA. This CDR3 contains 13 residues. V was shortened by 5 bases and J by 1 base, with 8 bases between the two germline ends. The CDR3 DNA is TGTGCCAGCAGCACAGTGACCCAAGAGACCCAGTACTTC. Amino acids: CASSTVTQETQYF. Full variable domain (missing parts from reference TRBV7-2 and TRBJ2-5): GAGVSQSPSNKVTEKGKDVELRCDPISGHTALYWYRQSLGQGLEFLIYFQGNSAPDKSGLPSDRFSAERTGGSVSTLTIQRTQQEDSAVYLCASSTVTQETQYFGPGTRLLVL.

This clone showed up many times. CDR3 DNA: TGCGCCAGCAGAAGGGACAGGGAAACCTACGAGCAGTACTTC. It yields the protein CASRRDRETYEQYF. The V and J genes are TRBV5-1 and TRBJ2-7; the match to TRBD1 covers 9 bases. Germline CDR1 SGHRS, CDR2 YFSETQ. There are 14 residues in the CDR3. Trimming at V came to 5 bases and at J to 2 bases, leaving 5 bases not matched to a gene.

V is TRBV18 and J is TRBJ2-1; D uncertain. Germline V gives CDR1 KGHSH, CDR2 LQKENI. V shed 4 bases and J shed 7 bases, with 11 bases lying between them. This CDR3 contains 13 residues. The CDR3 here is CASSQGFQNEQFF. The CDR3 DNA is TGTGCCAGCTCACAGGGATTCCAAAATGAGCAGTTCTTC.

Here the CDR3 DNA reads TGTGCCAGCAGCTTACTCCGGACATCCTACAATGAGCAGTTCTTC. This translates into CASSLLRTSYNEQFF. V is TRBV7-9 and J is TRBJ2-1, with D perhaps TRBD1 (5 bases). The germline gives CDR1 SEHNR, CDR2 FQNEAQ (reference sequence). The V end was cut by 2 bases, the J end by 1 base, with 9 bases between. This CDR3 has 15 residues.

The chain uses TRBV7-2 and TRBJ2-7; D is ambiguous. With 2 bases removed from V and 4 bases from J, the gap between germline ends came to 6 bases. CDR1 SGHTA and CDR2 FQGNSA come from the germline V gene. The CDR3 runs to 12 residues. The CDR3 nucleotides read TGTGCCAGCAGCTTAACACTATACGAGCAGTACTTC. The encoded protein is CASSLTLYEQYF.

The CDR3 DNA reads TGTGCCAGCAGCTTCGGACAGGGGAATGGCTACACCTTC. Its protein product is CASSFGQGNGYTF. This sequence joins TRBV7-9 and TRBJ1-2; TRBD1 agrees at 9 bases. Trimming at V came to 3 bases and at J to 6 bases, leaving 2 bases not matched to a gene. This CDR3 is 13 amino acids long. Germline V lookup: CDR1 SEHNR, CDR2 FQNEAQ (reference sequence).

This chain uses TRBV6-5 with TRBJ1-1; tentative D call: TRBD1 (6 bases). Germline V gene sequence: CDR1 MNHEY, CDR2 SVGAGI. The V end lost 6 bases, the J end lost 6 bases, and 20 bases lay between the germline ends. This CDR3 region has 15 residues. CDR3 region: CASSRTETGSPEAFF. CDR3 DNA: TGTGCCAGCAGCCGTACAGAAACAGGGAGCCCTGAAGCTTTCTTT.

About this clone itself: Other DNA sequences of this sample code for an identical CDR3. The V and J genes are TRBV7-9 and TRBJ2-7; D gene unclear. V was cut by 4 bases and J by 0 bases, with 4 bases left in between. The CDR3 spans 12 residues. Germline V gene sequence: CDR1 SEHNR, CDR2 FQNEAQ (reference sequence). The DNA for the CDR3 is TGTGCCAGCAGCTCCAGCTCCTACGAGCAGTACTTC. Translated, it gives CASSSSSYEQYF.

In this sample, this clone turned up a few times. The chain recombines TRBV5-4 with TRBJ1-2; no reliable D call. The ends were cut back, 2 bases at V and 2 bases at J, with 10 bases in the middle. The germline V gene has CDR1 SGHNT and CDR2 YYREEE (reference sequence). The CDR3 sequence is 14 residues long. DNA for the CDR3: TGTGCCAGCAGCTTCGAGGAACCGAACTATGGCTACACCTTC. Translation gives CASSFEEPNYGYTF.

This chain uses TRBV4-2 with TRBJ1-4; TRBD1 is a possible D gene (6 bases). CDR3 length: 15 amino acids. Between the trimmed V and J ends, which lost 4 bases and 5 bases, there was a span of 14 bases. CDR1 and CDR2 from the germline V gene are LGHNA and YNFKEQ. The CDR3 nucleotides read TGTGCCAGCAGCCGAGCGGGACAAGTGAATGAAAAACTGTTTTTT. It yields the protein CASSRAGQVNEKLFF.

The gene calls are TRBV2 and TRBJ2-3; D could derive from TRBD1 or TRBD2 (7 bases each). CDR1 SNHLY and CDR2 FYNNEI come from the germline V gene. The V end lost 8 bases, the J end lost 1 base, and 16 bases lay between the germline ends. This CDR3 has 15 amino acids. The CDR3 sequence is CASLPSGTGTDTQYF. In DNA form, the CDR3 reads TGTGCCAGCCTACCAAGCGGGACAGGCACAGATACGCAGTATTTT.